Below are 20 T cell receptor beta chains sequenced from a single sample in a study of OX40 agonist ivuxolimab in advanced cancers. The data were produced by immunoSEQ multiplex PCR, yet TCRdb's version contains in-frame clones alone and is incomplete. This table has under 25,000 clones, 84% appearing once. The material sequenced was CD4+ or CD8+ T cells sorted from blood, taken in a trial of the OX40 agonist ivuxolimab. The receptors come from an adult with an advanced solid tumor such as melanoma, head and neck, liver or kidney cancer.

This clone is classed as medium-sized. V usage is TRBV7-9 and J usage is TRBJ2-2, with TRBD1 matching 9 bases. CDR1 SEHNR and CDR2 FQNEAQ come from the germline V gene (reference sequence). Losses at the gene ends were 11 bases for V and 1 base for J; bases not matched to a gene: 5. The CDR3 runs 14 residues. The CDR3 sequence: CARQGEGNTGELFF. The CDR3 nucleotides are TGTGCCCGACAGGGGGAAGGGAACACCGGGGAGCTGTTTTTT.

The CDR3 bases are TGTGCCAGCAGTTCCCCGGCGGGGGGCGACAATGAGCAGTTCTTC. Residues: CASSSPAGGDNEQFF. The V call is TRBV27, the J call TRBJ2-1, with 8 bases that match TRBD2. V trimming: 4 bases; J trimming: 5 bases; junction bases outside the gene matches: 7. CDR1 is MNHEY, CDR2 SMNVEV, per germline (reference sequence). The CDR3 covers 15 residues.

The gene calls are TRBV30 and TRBJ2-3, with no clear D. Germline V gene sequence: CDR1 GTSNPN, CDR2 SVGIG (reference sequence). Trimming removed 0 bases from V and 3 bases from J, with 1 base in between. This CDR3 has 11 amino acids. CDR3 coding DNA: TGTGCCTGGAGTGTAACAGATACGCAGTATTTT. Amino acid sequence: CAWSVTDTQYF.

Only a few counts were recorded for this clone. V gene TRBV7-8 combines with J gene TRBJ1-3; D is ambiguous. V lost 8 bases to trimming and J lost 0 bases, with 11 bases between them. There are 14 residues in the CDR3. The germline CDR1 and CDR2 sequences are SGHVS and FQNEAQ. CDR3 loop: CASRHRGSGNTIYF. The DNA for the CDR3 is TGTGCCAGCCGACACCGAGGCTCTGGAAACACCATATATTTT.

The V and J genes are TRBV6-1 and TRBJ1-3; unclear D gene. CDR1 is MNHNS and CDR2 is SASEGT in the germline V gene. Trimming took 4 bases from V and 0 from J, leaving 10 bases between them. The CDR3 consists of 15 residues. CDR3 sequence: CASSGRRSSGNTIYF. CDR3 in DNA: TGTGCCAGCAGTGGTCGTCGCAGCTCTGGAAACACCATATATTTT.

This clone is a singleton in its sample. The chain combines TRBV7-8 with TRBJ2-7, with D tentatively TRBD2 (5 bases). V lost 4 bases to trimming and J lost 0 bases, with 16 bases between them. This CDR3 spans 16 amino acids. The V gene's germline CDR1 is SGHVS and CDR2 FQNEAQ. The CDR3 loop reads CASSSYGPGNSYEQYF. For the CDR3, the DNA is TGTGCCAGCAGCTCCTATGGACCCGGGAACTCCTACGAGCAGTACTTC. The full variable domain, in which reference TRBV7-8 and TRBJ2-7 provide the parts outside the CDR3, is GAGVSQSPRYKVAKRGQDVALRCDPISGHVSLFWYQQALGQGPEFLTYFQNEAQLDKSGLPSDRFFAERPEGSVSTLKIQRTQQEDSAVYLCASSSYGPGNSYEQYFGPGTRLTVT.

V gene TRBV6-6 combines with J gene TRBJ1-3; tentatively, D is TRBD1 (6 bases). The germline V gene has CDR1 MNHNY and CDR2 SVGAGI (reference sequence). The V and J ends lost 6 bases and 6 bases respectively, with 12 bases between them. The CDR3 extends over 13 amino acids. CDR3 protein: CASSDRHENTIYF. The CDR3 DNA is TGTGCCAGCAGCGACAGGCACGAAAACACCATATATTTT.

The rearrangement uses TRBV2 and TRBJ2-1; 10 bases match TRBD2. Losses at the gene ends were 4 bases for V and 14 bases for J; bases not matched to a gene: 8. The CDR3 has 13 residues. CDR1 is SNHLY and CDR2 is FYNNEI in the germline V gene. The CDR3 DNA follows: TGTGCCAGCAGTGGGACTAGCGGACGGAGCAAGTTCTTC. It translates to CASSGTSGRSKFF.

This chain joins TRBV7-3 and TRBJ1-1; 7 bases match TRBD1. This CDR3 is 15 amino acids long. The V segment lost 5 bases and the J segment 5 bases; nucleotides outside the gene matches: 11. CDR1 and CDR2 (germline): SGHTA, FQGTGA. Here the CDR3 reads CASSRQGGVGTEAFF. In DNA form, the CDR3 reads TGTGCCAGCAGCCGCCAGGGGGGTGTGGGGACTGAAGCTTTCTTT.

The V and J genes are TRBV28 and TRBJ2-7, with D hard to call. Germline values: CDR1 MDHEN, CDR2 SYDVKM. With 3 bases removed from V and 5 bases from J, the gap between germline ends came to 17 bases. The CDR3 covers 15 residues. DNA of the CDR3: TGTGCCAGCAGTTTCAGGTACCCCTCGTCGGACGAGCAGTACTTC. Its protein is CASSFRYPSSDEQYF.

V and J are TRBV5-1 and TRBJ1-2; 7 nucleotides agree with TRBD1. The CDR3 spans 15 residues. V lost 0 bases to trimming and J lost 4 bases; unmatched junction nucleotides: 6. Germline-derived CDR1 and CDR2 are SGHRS and YFSETQ. The CDR3 DNA follows: TGCGCCAGCAGCTTGGGAGACAGGGTTTCCTATGGCTACACCTTC. It encodes CASSLGDRVSYGYTF.

V and J are TRBV6-5 and TRBJ2-7; D gene ambiguous. The germline V and J ends were trimmed by 5 bases and 6 bases, with 17 bases remaining between them. The germline CDR1 and CDR2 sequences are MNHEY and SVGAGI. The CDR3 contains 14 residues. CDR3 sequence reads: CASSRTGPHTEQYF. As DNA, the CDR3 is TGTGCCAGCAGTCGTACCGGGCCCCATACCGAGCAGTACTTC.

J is TRBJ1-5 and V is TRBV6-1, with TRBD1 as a possible D gene (5 bases). The CDR3 loop spans 14 amino acids. With 6 bases removed from V and 3 bases from J, the gap between germline ends came to 12 bases. The germline gives CDR1 MNHNS, CDR2 SASEGT. CDR3 DNA: TGTGCCAGCAGGGGGGAAGGGGTCAATCAGCCCCAGCATTTT. Protein sequence: CASRGEGVNQPQHF.

This clone was seen just once. The chain links TRBV29-1 to TRBJ2-7; the D gene is possibly TRBD2 (5 bases). Trimming took off 2 bases at V and 3 bases at J, with 14 bases between the two ends. The germline V gene has CDR1 SQVTM and CDR2 ANQGSEA. The CDR3 is made up of 14 amino acids. The CDR3 bases are TGCAGCGTTGAATGGCCCTTAGGGAGCTACGAGCAGTACTTC. Amino acids: CSVEWPLGSYEQYF.

V gene TRBV14 combines with J gene TRBJ2-1; 14 bases agree with TRBD2. The V gene's germline CDR1 is SGHDN and CDR2 FVKESK. V trimming: 2 bases; J trimming: 4 bases; junction bases outside the gene matches: 7. This CDR3 contains 18 residues. The CDR3 is CASSQPGLAGEGYNEQFF. The CDR3 DNA reads as TGTGCCAGCAGCCAACCGGGACTAGCGGGAGAGGGGTACAATGAGCAGTTCTTC.

The CDR3 loop is CASSLVGTAYNEQFF. The CDR3 region has the DNA TGCGCCAGCAGCTTGGTGGGGACAGCATACAATGAGCAGTTCTTC. The chain recombines TRBV5-1 with TRBJ2-1; 7 nucleotides match TRBD1. The J segment lost 4 bases and the V segment lost 0 bases, leaving 4 bases of the junction unmatched. Germline assignment: CDR1 SGHRS and CDR2 YFSETQ. The length of the CDR3 is 15 residues. The full variable domain, completed using reference TRBV5-1 and TRBJ2-1, is KAGVTQTPRYLIKTRGQQVTLSCSPISGHRSVSWYQQTPGQGLQFLFEYFSETQRNKGNFPGRFSGRQFSNSRSEMNVSTLELGDSALYLCASSLVGTAYNEQFFGPGTRLTVL.

The V call is TRBV5-1, the J call TRBJ2-3; D is undetermined. This CDR3 spans 15 amino acids. Trimming stripped 0 bases from V and 4 bases from J, with 12 bases between. Germline loops: CDR1 SGHRS, CDR2 YFSETQ. The CDR3 region is CASSLGSRHADTQYF. CDR3 nucleotides: TGCGCCAGCAGCTTGGGGTCCAGGCATGCAGATACGCAGTATTTT.

This clone was seen a few times. The rearrangement joins TRBV5-4 to TRBJ2-2; D is undetermined. The CDR3 spans 12 residues. CDR1 is SGHNT and CDR2 is YYREEE in the germline V gene (reference sequence). Trimming took off 3 bases at V and 2 bases at J, with 2 bases between the two ends. In DNA form, the CDR3 reads TGTGCCAGCAGCTCCAACACCGGGGAGCTGTTTTTT. Encoded protein: CASSSNTGELFF.

J is TRBJ2-2 and V is TRBV7-9; D not resolved. V lost 0 bases, J lost 6 bases, and 5 bases lay in between. The CDR3 contains 13 residues. Germline CDR1 and CDR2: SEHNR and FQNEAQ (reference sequence). CDR3 sequence (DNA): TGTGCCAGCAGCTTAGCGTGGGCCGGGGAGCTGTTTTTT. Translation gives CASSLAWAGELFF.

Details on this clone: This sample includes further DNA sequences coding for the same CDR3. The rearrangement joins TRBV6-5 to TRBJ1-1, with D perhaps TRBD1 (6 bases). The V end lost 0 bases, the J end lost 5 bases, and 13 bases lay between the germline ends. In germline, CDR1 is MNHEY, CDR2 SVGAGI. The CDR3 loop spans 15 amino acids. The CDR3 DNA reads TGTGCCAGCAGTTACTCGTTGACAGGATCGACTGAAGCTTTCTTT. It yields the protein CASSYSLTGSTEAFF.